This T cell receptor (beta chain) was identified in a study of T cell changes during pregnancy in multiple sclerosis. Looked up from germline, CDR1 is MDHEN and CDR2 is SYDVKM. The CDR3 contains 15 residues. After removal of 7 bases from V and 5 bases from J, the junction contained 11 bases not matched to a gene. Here immunoSEQ multiplex PCR was the method, and the copy in TCRdb shows in-frame clones only, minus some. The profile shows almost 35,000 clones, roughly 91% of them singletons. The sequencing here drew on peripheral blood, taken in the second trimester of pregnancy. The TCR was taken from a female donor in good health, enrolled as a control in a pregnancy study. The chain links TRBV28 to TRBJ2-1; 7 positions match TRBD2. This CDR3 is CASKRTRLRNNEQFF. The CDR3 region has the DNA TGTGCCAGCAAGAGGACTAGGTTAAGGAACAATGAGCAGTTCTTC.